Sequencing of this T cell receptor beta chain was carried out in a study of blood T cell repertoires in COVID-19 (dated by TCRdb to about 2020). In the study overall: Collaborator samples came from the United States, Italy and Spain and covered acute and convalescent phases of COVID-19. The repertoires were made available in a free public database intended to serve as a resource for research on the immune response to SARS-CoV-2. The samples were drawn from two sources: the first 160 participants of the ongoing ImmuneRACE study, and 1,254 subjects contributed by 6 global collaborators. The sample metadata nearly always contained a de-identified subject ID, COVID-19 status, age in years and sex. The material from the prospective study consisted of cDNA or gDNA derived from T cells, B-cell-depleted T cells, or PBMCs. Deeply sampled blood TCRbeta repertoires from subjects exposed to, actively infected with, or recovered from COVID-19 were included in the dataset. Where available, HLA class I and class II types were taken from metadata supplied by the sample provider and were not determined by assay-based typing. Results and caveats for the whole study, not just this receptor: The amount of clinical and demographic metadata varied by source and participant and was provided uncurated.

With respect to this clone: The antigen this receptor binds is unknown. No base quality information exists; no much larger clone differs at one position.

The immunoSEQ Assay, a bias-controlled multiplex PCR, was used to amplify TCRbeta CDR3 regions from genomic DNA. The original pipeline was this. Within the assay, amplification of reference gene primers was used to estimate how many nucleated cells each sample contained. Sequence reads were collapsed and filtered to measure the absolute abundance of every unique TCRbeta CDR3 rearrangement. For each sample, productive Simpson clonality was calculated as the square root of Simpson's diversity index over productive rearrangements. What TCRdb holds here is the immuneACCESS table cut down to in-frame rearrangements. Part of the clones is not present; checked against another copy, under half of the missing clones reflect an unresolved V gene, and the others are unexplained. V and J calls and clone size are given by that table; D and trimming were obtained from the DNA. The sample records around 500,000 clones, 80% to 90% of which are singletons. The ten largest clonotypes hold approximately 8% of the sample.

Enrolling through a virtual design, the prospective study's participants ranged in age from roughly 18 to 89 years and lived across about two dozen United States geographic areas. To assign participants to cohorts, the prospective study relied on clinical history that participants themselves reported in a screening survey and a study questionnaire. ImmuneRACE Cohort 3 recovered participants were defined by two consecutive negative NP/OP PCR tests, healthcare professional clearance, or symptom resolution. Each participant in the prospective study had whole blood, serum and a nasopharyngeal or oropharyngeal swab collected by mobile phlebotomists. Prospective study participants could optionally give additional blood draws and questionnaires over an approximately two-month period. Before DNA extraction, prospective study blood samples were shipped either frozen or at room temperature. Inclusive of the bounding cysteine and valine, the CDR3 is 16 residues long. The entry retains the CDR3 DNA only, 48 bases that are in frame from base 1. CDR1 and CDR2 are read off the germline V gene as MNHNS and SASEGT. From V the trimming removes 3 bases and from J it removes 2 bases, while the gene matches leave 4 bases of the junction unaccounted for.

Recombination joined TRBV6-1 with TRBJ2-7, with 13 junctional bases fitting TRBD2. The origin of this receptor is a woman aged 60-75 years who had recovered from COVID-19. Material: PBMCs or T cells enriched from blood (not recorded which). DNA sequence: TGTGCCAGCAGTGACCCACTAGCGGGGGGGACCTACGAGCAGTACGTC. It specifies CASSDPLAGGTYEQYV.